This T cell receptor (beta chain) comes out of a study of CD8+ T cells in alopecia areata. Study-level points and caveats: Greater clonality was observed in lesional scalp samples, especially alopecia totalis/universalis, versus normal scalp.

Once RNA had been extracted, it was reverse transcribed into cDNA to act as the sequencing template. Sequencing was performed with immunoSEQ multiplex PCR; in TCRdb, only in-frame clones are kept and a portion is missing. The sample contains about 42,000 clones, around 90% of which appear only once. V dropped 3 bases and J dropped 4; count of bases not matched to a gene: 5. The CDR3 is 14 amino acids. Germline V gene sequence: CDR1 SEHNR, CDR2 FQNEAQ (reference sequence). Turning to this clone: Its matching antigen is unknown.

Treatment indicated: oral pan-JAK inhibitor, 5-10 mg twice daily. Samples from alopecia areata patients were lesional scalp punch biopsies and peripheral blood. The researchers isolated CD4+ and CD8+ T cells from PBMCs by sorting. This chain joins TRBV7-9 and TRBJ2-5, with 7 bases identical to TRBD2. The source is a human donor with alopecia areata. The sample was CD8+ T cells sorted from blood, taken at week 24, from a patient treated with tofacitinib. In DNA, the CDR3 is TGTGCCAGCAGCTTTAGCGGGCGTAGAGAGACCCAGTACTTC. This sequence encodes CASSFSGRRETQYF. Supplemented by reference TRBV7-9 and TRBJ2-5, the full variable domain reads DTGVSQNPRHKITKRGQNVTFRCDPISEHNRLYWYRQTLGQGPEFLTYFQNEAQLEKSRLLSDRFSAERPKGSFSTLEIQRTEQGDSAMYLCASSFSGRRETQYFGPGTRLLVL.